A single sample is the source of the 9 T cell receptor beta chains below, sequenced in a study of T cell responses to AZD1222 COVID-19 vaccine. Produced via immunoSEQ multiplex PCR; TCRdb's table is partial and in-frame only. Among 130,000 or so clones listed, just over 90% were seen once. The starting material was peripheral blood, obtained on day 0 of MenACWY control vaccination. The receptors were gathered from an adult in good health.

The DNA for the CDR3 is TGTGCCAGTCGTCAAACAGGGAGCTACACTGAAGCTTTCTTT. Its translation: CASRQTGSYTEAFF. The chain carries TRBV19 and TRBJ1-1; D perhaps matches TRBD1 (6 bases). The CDR3 contains 14 residues. From germline, CDR1 is LNHDA and CDR2 SQIVND (reference sequence). The V end lost 8 bases, the J end lost 3 bases, and 16 bases lay between the germline ends.

V gene TRBV4-2 combines with J gene TRBJ2-1; 7 bases fit TRBD2. Germline-derived CDR1 and CDR2 are LGHNA and YNFKEQ. The V segment lost 0 bases and the J segment 4 bases; nucleotides outside the gene matches: 6. There are 16 residues in the CDR3. CDR3: CASSQDPTSAYNEQFF. In DNA form, the CDR3 reads TGTGCCAGCAGCCAAGATCCCACTAGCGCTTACAATGAGCAGTTCTTC.

The chain links TRBV13 to TRBJ2-1; D is ambiguous. V was clipped by 5 bases and J by 13 bases, with 15 bases between them. Per germline, CDR1 PRHDT and CDR2 FYEKMQ (reference sequence). The CDR3 covers 12 residues. DNA of the CDR3: TGTGCCAGCAGCGTAACGCAGTTCCCCCAGTTCTTC. This translates into CASSVTQFPQFF.

The chain employs TRBV19 and TRBJ1-6; D gene unclear. V gave up 11 bases and J gave up 9 bases, with 20 bases separating them. Germline CDR1 is LNHDA and CDR2 is SQIVND (reference sequence). CDR3 size: 14 residues. CDR3 region: CASMTAGNFSPLHF. The CDR3 nucleotides are TGTGCCTCCATGACGGCAGGAAACTTTTCACCCCTCCACTTT. The full variable domain, in which reference TRBV19 and TRBJ1-6 provide the parts outside the CDR3, is DGGITQSPKYLFRKEGQNVTLSCEQNLNHDAMYWYRQDPGQGLRLIYYSQIVNDFQKGDIAEGYSVSREKKESFPLTVTSAQKNPTAFYLCASMTAGNFSPLHFGNGTRLTVT.

This chain joins TRBV6-2 or TRBV6-3 and TRBJ2-5; D perhaps matches TRBD1 (5 bases). CDR1 and CDR2 from the germline V gene are MNHEY and SVGEGT. V gave up 4 bases and J gave up 4 bases, with 10 bases separating them. The CDR3 covers 13 residues. As DNA, the CDR3 is TGTGCCAGCAGTTCCCGACAGAGAGAGACCCAGTACTTC. It translates to CASSSRQRETQYF.

This clone was observed once. The chain links TRBV6-2 or TRBV6-3 to TRBJ2-1, with unresolved D. The CDR3 runs 15 residues. V was trimmed by 0 bases and J by 0 bases, leaving 6 bases between them. Germline CDR1 MNHEY, CDR2 SVGEGT. This CDR3 reads CASSYSEYSYNEQFF. The CDR3 region has the DNA TGTGCCAGCAGTTACTCAGAGTACTCCTACAATGAGCAGTTCTTC.

The gene calls are TRBV24-1 and TRBJ2-3; 12 bases match TRBD2. The CDR3 has 14 residues. Germline V gene sequence: CDR1 KGHDR, CDR2 SFDVKD. J lost 6 bases, V lost 6 bases, and 3 bases had no gene match. The CDR3 sequence is CATSTSGGSDTQYF. The CDR3 nucleotides are TGTGCCACCAGTACTAGCGGGGGGTCCGATACGCAGTATTTT.

This chain links TRBV5-1 with TRBJ1-1; 8 bases agree with TRBD1. The V gene end was trimmed by 4 bases and the J gene end by 3 bases; junction bases not matched to a gene: 8. The CDR3 loop spans 15 amino acids. Germline V gene sequence: CDR1 SGHRS, CDR2 YFSETQ. This chain's CDR3 is CASSGEDRGDTEAFF. CDR3 DNA: TGCGCCAGCAGCGGAGAAGACAGGGGCGACACTGAAGCTTTCTTT.

The V call is TRBV11-2, the J call TRBJ2-2; D uncertain. V was pared by 2 bases and J by 2 bases, with 6 bases between. This CDR3 spans 14 amino acids. In germline, CDR1 is SGHAT, CDR2 FQNNGV. The CDR3 DNA reads TGTGCCAGCAGCTTATGGCACAACACCGGGGAGCTGTTTTTT. This sequence encodes CASSLWHNTGELFF.